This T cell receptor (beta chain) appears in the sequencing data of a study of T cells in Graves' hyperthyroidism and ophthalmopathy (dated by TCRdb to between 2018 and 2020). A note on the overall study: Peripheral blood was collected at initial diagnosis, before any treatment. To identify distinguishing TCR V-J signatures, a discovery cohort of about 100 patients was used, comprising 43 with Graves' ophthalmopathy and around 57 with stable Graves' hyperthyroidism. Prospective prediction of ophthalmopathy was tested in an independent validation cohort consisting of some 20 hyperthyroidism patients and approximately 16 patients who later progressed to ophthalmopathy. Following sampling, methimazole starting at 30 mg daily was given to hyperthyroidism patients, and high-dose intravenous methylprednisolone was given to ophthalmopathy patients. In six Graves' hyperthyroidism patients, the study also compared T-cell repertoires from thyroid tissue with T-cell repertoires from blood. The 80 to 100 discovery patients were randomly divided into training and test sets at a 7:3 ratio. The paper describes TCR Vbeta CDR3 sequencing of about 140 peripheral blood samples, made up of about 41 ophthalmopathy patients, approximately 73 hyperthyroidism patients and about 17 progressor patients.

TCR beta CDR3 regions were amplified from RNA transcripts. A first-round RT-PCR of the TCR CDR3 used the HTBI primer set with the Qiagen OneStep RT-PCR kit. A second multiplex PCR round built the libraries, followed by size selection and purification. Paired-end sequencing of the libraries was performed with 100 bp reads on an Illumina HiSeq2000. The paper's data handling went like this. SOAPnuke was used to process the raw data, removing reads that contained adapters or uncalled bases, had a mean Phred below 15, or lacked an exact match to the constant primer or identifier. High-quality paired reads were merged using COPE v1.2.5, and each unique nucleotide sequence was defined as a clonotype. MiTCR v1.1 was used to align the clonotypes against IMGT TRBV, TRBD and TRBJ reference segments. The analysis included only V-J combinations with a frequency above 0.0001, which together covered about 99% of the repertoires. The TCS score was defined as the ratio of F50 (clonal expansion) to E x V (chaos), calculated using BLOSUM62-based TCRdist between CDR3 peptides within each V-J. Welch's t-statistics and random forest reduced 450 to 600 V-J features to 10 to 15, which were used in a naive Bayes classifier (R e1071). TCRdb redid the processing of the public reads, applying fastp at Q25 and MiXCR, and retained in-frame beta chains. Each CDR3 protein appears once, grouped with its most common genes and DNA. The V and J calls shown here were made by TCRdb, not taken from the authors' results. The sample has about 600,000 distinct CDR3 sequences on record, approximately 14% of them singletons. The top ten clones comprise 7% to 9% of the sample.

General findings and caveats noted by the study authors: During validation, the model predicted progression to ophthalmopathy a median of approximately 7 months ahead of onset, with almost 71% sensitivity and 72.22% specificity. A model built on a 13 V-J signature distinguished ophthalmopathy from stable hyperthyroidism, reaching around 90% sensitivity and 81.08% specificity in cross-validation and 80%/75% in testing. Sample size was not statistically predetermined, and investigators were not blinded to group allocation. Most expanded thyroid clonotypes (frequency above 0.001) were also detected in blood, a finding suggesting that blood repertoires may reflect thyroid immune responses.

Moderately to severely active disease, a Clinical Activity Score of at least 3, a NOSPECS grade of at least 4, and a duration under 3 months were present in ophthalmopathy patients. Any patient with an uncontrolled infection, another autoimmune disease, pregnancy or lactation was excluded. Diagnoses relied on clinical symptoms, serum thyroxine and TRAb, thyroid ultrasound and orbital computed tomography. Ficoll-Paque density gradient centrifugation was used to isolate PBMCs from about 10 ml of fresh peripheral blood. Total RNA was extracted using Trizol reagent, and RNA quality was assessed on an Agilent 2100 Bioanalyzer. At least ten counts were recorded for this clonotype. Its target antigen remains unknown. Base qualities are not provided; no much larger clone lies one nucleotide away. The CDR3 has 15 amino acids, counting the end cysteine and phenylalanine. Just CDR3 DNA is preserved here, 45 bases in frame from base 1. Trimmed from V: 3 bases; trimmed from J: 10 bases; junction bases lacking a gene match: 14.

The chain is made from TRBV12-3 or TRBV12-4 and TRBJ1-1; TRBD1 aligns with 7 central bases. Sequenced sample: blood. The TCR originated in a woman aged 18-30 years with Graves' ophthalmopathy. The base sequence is TGTGCCAGCAGTTTGGCCTCTACACCGGGACAGTTAGCTTTCTTT. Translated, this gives CASSLASTPGQLAFF.